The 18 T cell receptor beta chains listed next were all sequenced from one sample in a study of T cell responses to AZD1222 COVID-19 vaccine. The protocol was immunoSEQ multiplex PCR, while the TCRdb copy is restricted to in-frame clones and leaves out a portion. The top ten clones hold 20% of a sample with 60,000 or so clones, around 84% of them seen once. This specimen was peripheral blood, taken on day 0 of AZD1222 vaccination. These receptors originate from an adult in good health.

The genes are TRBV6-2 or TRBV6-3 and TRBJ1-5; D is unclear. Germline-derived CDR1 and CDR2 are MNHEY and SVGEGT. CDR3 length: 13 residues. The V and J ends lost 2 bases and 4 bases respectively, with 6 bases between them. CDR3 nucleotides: TGTGCCAGCAGTTACGAGGGAAATCAGCCCCAGCATTTT. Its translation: CASSYEGNQPQHF.

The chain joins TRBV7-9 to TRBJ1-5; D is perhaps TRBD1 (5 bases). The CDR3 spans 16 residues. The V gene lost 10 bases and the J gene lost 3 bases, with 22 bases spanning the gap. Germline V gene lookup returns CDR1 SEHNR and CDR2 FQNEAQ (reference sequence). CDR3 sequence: CANRNNRGRINQPQHF. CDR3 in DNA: TGTGCCAACAGGAACAATAGGGGTCGGATCAATCAGCCCCAGCATTTT.

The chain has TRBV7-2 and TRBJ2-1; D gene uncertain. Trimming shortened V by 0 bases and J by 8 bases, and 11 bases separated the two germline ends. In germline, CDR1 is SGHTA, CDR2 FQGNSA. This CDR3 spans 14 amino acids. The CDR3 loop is CASSLALPGDEQFF. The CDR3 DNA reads TGTGCCAGCAGCTTAGCCCTACCGGGCGATGAGCAGTTCTTC.

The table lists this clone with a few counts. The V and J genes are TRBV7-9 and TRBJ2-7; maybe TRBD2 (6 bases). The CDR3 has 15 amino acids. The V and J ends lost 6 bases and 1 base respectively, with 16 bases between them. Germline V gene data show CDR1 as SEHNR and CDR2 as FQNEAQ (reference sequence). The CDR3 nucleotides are TGTGCCAGCAGGCCGGCCTTAGCGGATTCCTACGAGCAGTACTTC. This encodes CASRPALADSYEQYF.

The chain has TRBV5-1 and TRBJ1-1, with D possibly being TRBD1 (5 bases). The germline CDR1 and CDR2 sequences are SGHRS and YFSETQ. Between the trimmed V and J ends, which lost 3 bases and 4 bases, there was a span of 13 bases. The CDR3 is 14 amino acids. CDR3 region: CASSSLGEGTEAFF. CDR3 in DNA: TGCGCCAGCAGCTCATTAGGGGAGGGCACTGAAGCTTTCTTT.

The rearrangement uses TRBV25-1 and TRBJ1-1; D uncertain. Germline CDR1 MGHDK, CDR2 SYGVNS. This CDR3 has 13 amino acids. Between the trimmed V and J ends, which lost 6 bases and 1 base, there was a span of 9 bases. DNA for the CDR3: TGTGCCAGCAGGGACTATGAGAACACTGAAGCTTTCTTT. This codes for CASRDYENTEAFF.

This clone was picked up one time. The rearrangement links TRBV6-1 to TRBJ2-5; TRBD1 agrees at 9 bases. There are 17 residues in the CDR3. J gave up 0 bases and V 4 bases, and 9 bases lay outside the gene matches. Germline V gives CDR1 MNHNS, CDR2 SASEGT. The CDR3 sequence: CASSAPSGTGYQETQYF. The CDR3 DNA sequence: TGTGCCAGCAGTGCTCCAAGCGGGACAGGGTACCAAGAGACCCAGTACTTC.

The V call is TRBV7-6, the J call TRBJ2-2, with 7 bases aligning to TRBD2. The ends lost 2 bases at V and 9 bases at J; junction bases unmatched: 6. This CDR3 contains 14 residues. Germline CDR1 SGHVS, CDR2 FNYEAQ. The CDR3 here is CASSLRGSIRELFF. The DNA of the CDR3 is TGTGCCAGCAGCTTACGCGGGAGTATCCGGGAGCTGTTTTTT.

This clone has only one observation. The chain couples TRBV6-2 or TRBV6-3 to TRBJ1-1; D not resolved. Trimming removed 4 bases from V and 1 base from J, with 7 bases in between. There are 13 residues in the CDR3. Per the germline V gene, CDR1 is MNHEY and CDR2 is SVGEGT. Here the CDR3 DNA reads TGTGCCAGCAGTTTGTCGGAGAACACTGAAGCTTTCTTT. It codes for CASSLSENTEAFF.

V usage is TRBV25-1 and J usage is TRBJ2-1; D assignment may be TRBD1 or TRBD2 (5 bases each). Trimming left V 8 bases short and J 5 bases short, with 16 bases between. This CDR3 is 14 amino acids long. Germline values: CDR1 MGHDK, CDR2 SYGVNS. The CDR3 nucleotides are TGTGCCAGCGGTCCCGGGACCAACAACAATGAGCAGTTCTTC. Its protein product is CASGPGTNNNEQFF.

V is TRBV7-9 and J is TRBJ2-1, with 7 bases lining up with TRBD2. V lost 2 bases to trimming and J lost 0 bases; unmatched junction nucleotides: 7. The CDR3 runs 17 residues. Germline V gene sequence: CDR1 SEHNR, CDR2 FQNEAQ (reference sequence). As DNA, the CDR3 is TGTGCCAGCAGCTTAATCGGCGGGGGAAGCTCCTACAATGAGCAGTTCTTC. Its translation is CASSLIGGGSSYNEQFF.

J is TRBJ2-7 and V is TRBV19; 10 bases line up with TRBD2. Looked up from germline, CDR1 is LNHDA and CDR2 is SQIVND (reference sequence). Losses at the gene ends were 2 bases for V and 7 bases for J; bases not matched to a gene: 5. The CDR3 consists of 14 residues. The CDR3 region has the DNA TGTGCCAGTAGTATACTAGCGGGAGTTGGGGAGCAGTACTTC. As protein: CASSILAGVGEQYF. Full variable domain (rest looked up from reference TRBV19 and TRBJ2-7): DGGITQSPKYLFRKEGQNVTLSCEQNLNHDAMYWYRQDPGQGLRLIYYSQIVNDFQKGDIAEGYSVSREKKESFPLTVTSAQKNPTAFYLCASSILAGVGEQYFGPGTRLTVT.

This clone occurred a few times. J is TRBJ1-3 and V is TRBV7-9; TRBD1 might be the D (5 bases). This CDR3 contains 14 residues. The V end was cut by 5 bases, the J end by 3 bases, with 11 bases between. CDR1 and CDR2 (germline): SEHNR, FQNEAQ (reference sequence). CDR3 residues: CASSPQGFGNTIYF. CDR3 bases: TGTGCCAGCAGCCCCCAGGGTTTTGGAAACACCATATATTTT. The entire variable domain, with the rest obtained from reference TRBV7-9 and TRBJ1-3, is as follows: DTGVSQNPRHKITKRGQNVTFRCDPISEHNRLYWYRQTLGQGPEFLTYFQNEAQLEKSRLLSDRFSAERPKGSFSTLEIQRTEQGDSAMYLCASSPQGFGNTIYFGEGSWLTVV.

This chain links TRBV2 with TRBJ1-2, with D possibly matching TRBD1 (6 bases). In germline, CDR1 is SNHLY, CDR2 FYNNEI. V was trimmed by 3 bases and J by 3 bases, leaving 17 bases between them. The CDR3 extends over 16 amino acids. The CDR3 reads CASSEGRTTGHYGYTF. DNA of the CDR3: TGTGCCAGCAGTGAGGGACGGACAACAGGGCACTATGGCTACACCTTC.

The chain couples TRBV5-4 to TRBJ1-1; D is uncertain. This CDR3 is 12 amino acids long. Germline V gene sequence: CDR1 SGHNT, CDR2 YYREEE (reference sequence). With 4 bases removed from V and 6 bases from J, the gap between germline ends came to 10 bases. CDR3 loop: CASSELGAEAFF. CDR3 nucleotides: TGTGCCAGCAGCGAACTAGGAGCTGAAGCTTTCTTT.

CDR3: CSVERDRNTEAFF. CDR3 in DNA: TGCAGCGTTGAGCGGGACAGAAACACTGAAGCTTTCTTT. V and J are TRBV29-1 and TRBJ1-1; 7 bases align to TRBD1. V gave up 3 bases and J gave up 2 bases; unmatched junction bases: 3. In germline, CDR1 is SQVTM, CDR2 ANQGSEA. The CDR3 has 13 residues.

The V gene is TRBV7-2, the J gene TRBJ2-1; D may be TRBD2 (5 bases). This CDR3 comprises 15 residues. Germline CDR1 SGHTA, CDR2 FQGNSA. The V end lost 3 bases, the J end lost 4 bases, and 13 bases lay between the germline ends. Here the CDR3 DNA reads TGTGCCAGCAGCTTGGGAGCTAGCCTATACAATGAGCAGTTCTTC. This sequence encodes CASSLGASLYNEQFF.

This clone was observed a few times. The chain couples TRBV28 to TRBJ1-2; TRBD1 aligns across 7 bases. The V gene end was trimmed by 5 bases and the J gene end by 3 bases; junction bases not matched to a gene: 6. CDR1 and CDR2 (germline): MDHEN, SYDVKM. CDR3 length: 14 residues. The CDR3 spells CASSLGQPYYGYTF. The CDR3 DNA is TGTGCCAGCAGTCTGGGACAGCCTTACTATGGCTACACCTTC.